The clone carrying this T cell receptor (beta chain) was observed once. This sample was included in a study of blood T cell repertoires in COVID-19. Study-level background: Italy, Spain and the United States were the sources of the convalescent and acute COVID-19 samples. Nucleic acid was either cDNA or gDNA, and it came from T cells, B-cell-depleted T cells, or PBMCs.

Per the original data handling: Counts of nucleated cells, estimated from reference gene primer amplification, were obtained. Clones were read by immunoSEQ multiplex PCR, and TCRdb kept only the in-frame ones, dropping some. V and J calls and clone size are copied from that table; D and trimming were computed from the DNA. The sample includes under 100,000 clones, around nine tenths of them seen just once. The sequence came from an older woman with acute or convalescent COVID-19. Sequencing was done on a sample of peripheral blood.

DNA of the CDR3: TGTGCCAGTAGTATTGTTCTTGGGAGCAGGGAGACCCAGTACTTC. Amino acids: CASSIVLGSRETQYF. The chain has TRBV19 and TRBJ2-5; perhaps TRBD2 as D (5 bases). Trimming took 3 bases from V and 5 from J, leaving 16 bases between them. In germline, CDR1 is LNHDA, CDR2 SQIVND (reference sequence). CDR3 length: 15 amino acids.